Listed below are T cell receptor beta chains from one sample, sequenced in a study of shared clonotypes between healthy human individuals. This table comes from immunoSEQ multiplex PCR, and its TCRdb copy is limited to in-frame clones, with some not included. Among 1.5 million to 2.5 million clones, less than 95% were seen once, and the ten largest hold approximately 1%. Sample: naive CD8+ T cells sorted from blood. These receptors were taken from a man younger than 35 in good health. Both conserved end residues are part of each CDR3. D genes are given only for firm matches. The listing skips clone size in some rows; elsewhere it reads once, few, many or a size class.

length: 14; size: .; D: .; J: TRBJ2-7; V: TRBV9; DNA: TGTGCCAGCAGCGTAGCCGCAGGGACCTACGAGCAGTACTTC; CDR3: CASSVAAGTYEQYF
length: 13; size: .; D: .; J: TRBJ1-5; V: TRBV28; DNA: TGTGCCAGCAGTTGGCCCATAGATCAGCCCCAGCATTTT; CDR3: CASSWPIDQPQHF
length: 17; size: .; D: .; J: TRBJ2-3; V: TRBV29-1; DNA: TGCAGCGTTGAATGGTCGGGGTTCTACAATACGGAAGATACGCAGTATTTT; CDR3: CSVEWSGFYNTEDTQYF
length: 16; size: .; D: TRBD2; J: TRBJ2-7; V: TRBV27; DNA: TGTGCCTCTCGGGGGAGGACTAGCGGAAAAACCTACGAGCAGTACTTC; CDR3: CASRGRTSGKTYEQYF
length: 16; size: .; D: .; J: TRBJ1-1; V: TRBV7-9; DNA: TGTGCCAGCAGCTTAGTACGGGGGCATGGCGACACTGAAGCTTTCTTT; CDR3: CASSLVRGHGDTEAFF
length: 14; size: .; D: .; J: TRBJ2-5; V: TRBV21-1; DNA: TGTGCCAGCAGCAAAGAAGGGGGGAAGGAGACCCAGTACTTC; CDR3: CASSKEGGKETQYF
length: 15; size: .; D: TRBD2; J: TRBJ2-7; V: TRBV13; DNA: TGTGCCAGCAGCTCTAGCGGGGGGCCTACCTACGAGCAGTACTTC; CDR3: CASSSSGGPTYEQYF
length: 14; size: .; D: .; J: TRBJ2-7; V: TRBV7-9; DNA: TGTGCCAGCAGCGATGTAGGGGCCGGGTACGAGCAGTACTTC; CDR3: CASSDVGAGYEQYF
length: 15; size: .; D: TRBD1; J: TRBJ1-6; V: TRBV27; DNA: TGTGCCAGCAGTTTGCTGACAGGGCTAGATTCACCCCTCCACTTT; CDR3: CASSLLTGLDSPLHF
length: 17; size: .; D: .; J: TRBJ2-2; V: TRBV28; DNA: TGTGCCAGCAGTTCACTAGACGGCCCGGTGGGCACCGGGGAGCTGTTTTTT; CDR3: CASSSLDGPVGTGELFF
length: 14; size: once; D: .; J: TRBJ2-7; V: TRBV19; DNA: TGTGCCAGTAGTTTGCTAGCTGAAACCTACGAGCAGTACTTC; CDR3: CASSLLAETYEQYF
length: 15; size: .; D: TRBD1; J: TRBJ1-2; V: TRBV9; DNA: TGTGCCAGCAGCGAGACAGGGCAGGCTAACTATGGCTACACCTTC; CDR3: CASSETGQANYGYTF
length: 15; size: .; D: TRBD2; J: TRBJ2-3; V: TRBV7-6; DNA: TGTGCCAGCAGTCCCGGGAGGGGAGGCACAGATACGCAGTATTTT; CDR3: CASSPGRGGTDTQYF
length: 17; size: .; D: TRBD2; J: TRBJ2-1; V: TRBV7-9; DNA: TGTGCCAGCAGCTTAGCGCGAGCGGGGGGTTTCGACAATGAGCAGTTCTTC; CDR3: CASSLARAGGFDNEQFF
length: 19; size: .; D: .; J: TRBJ2-7; V: TRBV2; DNA: TGTGCCAGCAGTGATCGGTCCCCTCAAGAGGTGGCAGGGTGGTACGAGCAGTACTTC; CDR3: CASSDRSPQEVAGWYEQYF
length: 14; size: .; D: .; J: TRBJ1-3; V: TRBV28; DNA: TGTGCCAGCAGTTTTAACACTGAGGGAAACACCATATATTTT; CDR3: CASSFNTEGNTIYF
length: 15; size: .; D: TRBD1; J: TRBJ2-3; V: TRBV6-5; DNA: TGTGCCAGCAGCCAACATGACAGGGGGACAGATACGCAGTATTTT; CDR3: CASSQHDRGTDTQYF
length: 14; size: .; D: TRBD1; J: TRBJ2-5; V: TRBV18; DNA: TGTGCCAGCTCACCAATGGACAGGCAAGAGACCCAGTACTTC; CDR3: CASSPMDRQETQYF
length: 17; size: .; D: TRBD2; J: TRBJ2-7; V: TRBV27; DNA: TGTGCCAGCGGCCTTAGGGTAGCGGGGAGCCTCTCCTACGAGCAGTACTTC; CDR3: CASGLRVAGSLSYEQYF
length: 14; size: .; D: .; J: TRBJ1-2; V: TRBV30; DNA: TGTGCCTGGACTACACCCTCCGTGGGCTATGGCTACACCTTC; CDR3: CAWTTPSVGYGYTF
length: 15; size: .; D: .; J: TRBJ2-5; V: TRBV7-9; DNA: TGTGCCAGCAGCTTACCCCAGGGGTGGGGGGAGACCCAGTACTTC; CDR3: CASSLPQGWGETQYF
length: 14; size: .; D: TRBD1; J: TRBJ2-7; V: TRBV11-2; DNA: TGTGCCAGCAGCAGTCCGGGACAGGGCTACGAGCAGTACTTC; CDR3: CASSSPGQGYEQYF
length: 16; size: .; D: TRBD2; J: TRBJ2-1; V: TRBV9; DNA: TGTGCCAGCAGCGCGGGGACTAGCGGGTACCGTGGCGAGCAGTTCTTC; CDR3: CASSAGTSGYRGEQFF
length: 15; size: .; D: TRBD2; J: TRBJ2-3; V: TRBV27; DNA: TGTGCCAGCAATAGACTAGCGGGGGGGTTAGATACGCAGTATTTT; CDR3: CASNRLAGGLDTQYF
length: 15; size: .; D: TRBD1; J: TRBJ1-4; V: TRBV7-9; DNA: TGTACCAGCAGCTTTTGGGACAGGGGCACGGAAAAACTGTTTTTT; CDR3: CTSSFWDRGTEKLFF
length: 16; size: .; D: .; J: TRBJ1-4; V: TRBV28; DNA: TGTGCCAGCAGTTTATACGAGTCAGCGTCTAATGAAAAACTGTTTTTT; CDR3: CASSLYESASNEKLFF
length: 16; size: .; D: TRBD1; J: TRBJ1-5; V: TRBV7-9; DNA: TGTGCCAGCAGCTTCCGGAGCGACAGGGGCAATCAGCCCCAGCATTTT; CDR3: CASSFRSDRGNQPQHF
length: 17; size: .; D: .; J: TRBJ2-3; V: TRBV7-9; DNA: TGTGCCAGCAGCTTAGCGAGGTCTATCCATCTCACAGATACGCAGTATTTT; CDR3: CASSLARSIHLTDTQYF
length: 16; size: .; D: TRBD1; J: TRBJ1-6; V: TRBV9; DNA: TGTGCCAGCAGCGTAGGGGACAGTCTGTATAATTCACCCCTCCACTTT; CDR3: CASSVGDSLYNSPLHF
length: 15; size: .; D: .; J: TRBJ1-5; V: TRBV6-5; DNA: TGTGCCAGCAGTTACGCACAGGGAGACGGGCAGCCCCAGCATTTT; CDR3: CASSYAQGDGQPQHF
length: 13; size: .; D: .; J: TRBJ1-1; V: TRBV18; DNA: TGTGCCAGCTCACTTGAGGGAAACACTGAAGCTTTCTTT; CDR3: CASSLEGNTEAFF
length: 13; size: .; D: .; J: TRBJ2-7; V: TRBV27; DNA: TGTGCCAGCAGCCCTCCCTTATTATACGAGCAGTACTTC; CDR3: CASSPPLLYEQYF
length: 16; size: .; D: .; J: TRBJ2-1; V: TRBV19; DNA: TGTGCCACCCTTCTCGCAGTGTCGGAGCCCTACAATGAGCAGTTCTTC; CDR3: CATLLAVSEPYNEQFF
length: 12; size: .; D: .; J: TRBJ2-5; V: TRBV7-9; DNA: TGTGCCAGCAGCTCACCGGGGGAGACCCAGTACTTC; CDR3: CASSSPGETQYF
length: 15; size: .; D: .; J: TRBJ2-7; V: TRBV7-2; DNA: TGTGCCAGCAGCTTAGTTAGCGTGAGCTCCTACGAGCAGTACTTC; CDR3: CASSLVSVSSYEQYF
length: 15; size: .; D: .; J: TRBJ2-2; V: TRBV6-5; DNA: TGTGCCAGCAGTTACAGAGAGGGAGGGGGCGGGGAGCTGTTTTTT; CDR3: CASSYREGGGGELFF
length: 14; size: .; D: .; J: TRBJ2-7; V: TRBV2; DNA: TGTGCCAGCACTCTGGGCGGATTTCCCTACGAGCAGTACTTC; CDR3: CASTLGGFPYEQYF
length: 13; size: .; D: .; J: TRBJ2-7; V: TRBV5-4; DNA: TGTGCCACGGGGAGGTCCTGGTCCTACGAGCAGTACTTC; CDR3: CATGRSWSYEQYF
length: 16; size: .; D: .; J: TRBJ2-2; V: TRBV9; DNA: TGTGCCAGCAGCGTAGATAGCGGCGGATATCCGAGGGAGCTGTTTTTT; CDR3: CASSVDSGGYPRELFF
length: 14; size: .; D: .; J: TRBJ2-3; V: TRBV27; DNA: TGTGCCAGCAGTCTATCCGGGGCCCGGGATACGCAGTATTTT; CDR3: CASSLSGARDTQYF
length: 13; size: .; D: TRBD1; J: TRBJ1-4; V: TRBV6-5; DNA: TGTGCCAGCAGGCAGGGGGTTGGTGAAAAACTGTTTTTT; CDR3: CASRQGVGEKLFF
length: 13; size: .; D: .; J: TRBJ1-5; V: TRBV11-2; DNA: TGTGCCAGCAGCTTAGAATATAATCAGCCCCAGCATTTT; CDR3: CASSLEYNQPQHF
length: 16; size: .; D: TRBD1; J: TRBJ2-2; V: TRBV5-1; DNA: TGCGCCAGCAGCCCCCGCCCTGGACAGGGGCTCGGGGAGCTGTTTTTT; CDR3: CASSPRPGQGLGELFF
length: 19; size: .; D: .; J: TRBJ2-6; V: TRBV5-6; DNA: TGTGCCAGCAGCGGGGGCGCGTCAATTCCGCGCGCGGGGGCCAACGTCCTGACTTTC; CDR3: CASSGGASIPRAGANVLTF
length: 14; size: .; D: .; J: TRBJ1-1; V: TRBV6-6; DNA: TGTGCCAGCACCGAAGTGACAGTGAACACTGAAGCTTTCTTT; CDR3: CASTEVTVNTEAFF
length: 18; size: .; D: TRBD2; J: TRBJ2-3; V: TRBV9; DNA: TGTGCCAGCAGCCTTAGCCCAATTGAGCGGGAGGAAACAGATACGCAGTATTTT; CDR3: CASSLSPIEREETDTQYF
length: 13; size: .; D: .; J: TRBJ2-7; V: TRBV6-5; DNA: TGTGCCAGCAGTTACACCGGGGAAAACGAGCAGTACTTC; CDR3: CASSYTGENEQYF
length: 14; size: .; D: .; J: TRBJ1-6; V: TRBV6-1; DNA: TGTGCCAGCAGTGAATTAGGACAGACTTCACCCCTCCACTTT; CDR3: CASSELGQTSPLHF
length: 12; size: .; D: .; J: TRBJ2-7; V: TRBV28; DNA: TGTGCCAGCAGTTTACGCGTTTACGAGCAGTACTTC; CDR3: CASSLRVYEQYF
length: 15; size: .; D: TRBD2; J: TRBJ2-7; V: TRBV11-2; DNA: TGTGCCAGCAGCTATAGCGGGGCTCCAACCTACGAGCAGTACTTC; CDR3: CASSYSGAPTYEQYF
length: 13; size: .; D: TRBD2; J: TRBJ2-7; V: TRBV4-3; DNA: TGCGCCAGCAGCGGGGGGGAGACGTACGAGCAGTACTTC; CDR3: CASSGGETYEQYF
length: 15; size: .; D: .; J: TRBJ1-1; V: TRBV4-1; DNA: TGCGCCAGCAAAATCGGACAAGGGGGTAATCCTGAAGCTTTCTTT; CDR3: CASKIGQGGNPEAFF
length: 15; size: .; D: .; J: TRBJ2-7; V: TRBV5-5; DNA: TGTGCCAGCAGCTTGTCCAGGGTAATTGGCTACGAGCAGTACTTC; CDR3: CASSLSRVIGYEQYF
length: 16; size: .; D: TRBD1; J: TRBJ2-7; V: TRBV6-1; DNA: TGTGCCAGCAGTGAAGCCCCCGGGACAGGAATCGACGAGCAGTACTTC; CDR3: CASSEAPGTGIDEQYF
length: 12; size: few; D: .; J: TRBJ2-7; V: TRBV7-9; DNA: TGTGCCAGCAGCTCGGGGGCTTACGAGCAGTACTTC; CDR3: CASSSGAYEQYF
length: 15; size: once; D: .; J: TRBJ2-7; V: TRBV6-1; DNA: TGTGCCAGCACCTTCCGGGACCTCGGCCGCTACGAGCAGTACTTC; CDR3: CASTFRDLGRYEQYF
length: 14; size: .; D: .; J: TRBJ1-6; V: TRBV10-1; DNA: TGCGCCAGGCCCTTTTTCCCGTATAATTCACCCCTCCACTTT; CDR3: CARPFFPYNSPLHF
length: 18; size: .; D: TRBD1; J: TRBJ1-1; V: TRBV4-1; DNA: TGCGCCAGCAGCCGTGGGGTAGGGACAGGGCCTAGAGGGGCTGAAGCTTTCTTT; CDR3: CASSRGVGTGPRGAEAFF